Listed below are T cell receptor beta chains from one sample, sequenced in a study of cytomegalovirus exposure and HLA in healthy donors. The table came from immunoSEQ multiplex PCR; TCRdb's copy has only in-frame clones and leaves some out. The sample has hundreds of thousands of clones, 77% seen once. What was sequenced was PBMCs. The source is a woman aged 55-75 years in good health and CMV-seropositive. The conserved cysteine and the conserved F or W are not part of the CDR3 here.

V: TRBV2; CDR3: ASTGTGLNTEAF
V: TRBV9; CDR3: ASSVGIAEPPDEQY
V: TRBV5-8; CDR3: ASSKATATNEKLF
V: TRBV18; CDR3: ASSPEGGGSPLH
V: TRBV7-3; CDR3: ASSFDRNQPQH
V: TRBV6-1; CDR3: ATIEGQGRTYEQY
V: TRBV5-1; CDR3: ASSLAFEQY
V: TRBV5-4; CDR3: ASSFDRGTEAF
V: TRBV6-4; CDR3: ASSELSSYNEQF
V: TRBV10-3; CDR3: AISQQETQY
V: TRBV15; CDR3: ATSIDRGPYEQY
V: TRBV14; CDR3: ASSPHASYNEQF
V: TRBV6-5; CDR3: ASSYSGQGTYEQY
V: TRBV6-1; CDR3: ASSSGTTGETQY
V: TRBV2; CDR3: ASSEAGRGGENLF
V: TRBV6-5; CDR3: ASSRGSFYGYT
V: TRBV5-4; CDR3: ASSWGQGAVTEAF
V: TRBV18; CDR3: ASSAGTNEKLF
V: TRBV30; CDR3: AWSWETYYGYT
V: TRBV1; CDR3: TSSQGGTAASLG
V: TRBV29-1; CDR3: SVEQTAGTEAF
V: TRBV7-9; CDR3: SSSSLDRVTSNEQY
V: TRBV5-5; CDR3: ASSFPPGTGYTIY
V: TRBV30; CDR3: AWSVITGDTQY
V: TRBV6-1; CDR3: ASSEDHRGLGETQY
V: TRBV16; CDR3: ASSPGTDYEQY
V: TRBV11-2; CDR3: ASSLLIDGGAEETQY
V: TRBV2; CDR3: ASREGTIGDQPQH
V: TRBV5-1; CDR3: ASSAGLLYNEQF
V: TRBV10-3; CDR3: AISEPGGAGGSSTDTQY
V: TRBV14; CDR3: ASSIGGPYEQY
V: TRBV10-3; CDR3: AISLHSPSGSSYNEQF
V: TRBV27; CDR3: ASSGRQGQSSYEQY
V: TRBV6-5; CDR3: ASSPIGQGLGEQY
V: TRBV4-3; CDR3: ASSQGVAGGSSSYEQY
V: TRBV20-1; CDR3: SARSYGYT
V: TRBV7-3; CDR3: ASSLNRGPYEQY
V: TRBV4-2; CDR3: ASSFHEGDADQPQH
V: TRBV7-6; CDR3: ASSQVDEQF
V: TRBV7-2; CDR3: ASSSLDGRETQY
V: TRBV30; CDR3: AWSVRWRGYQETQY
V: TRBV5-1; CDR3: ASSPGAPFYNEQF
V: TRBV14; CDR3: ASSTGGSSSYEQY
V: TRBV5-1; CDR3: ASSSSGSTDGEQF
V: TRBV5-6; CDR3: ASSLSMYEQY
V: TRBV28; CDR3: ASSQAGYQNPKLF